This TCR beta chain was profiled in a study of a mutant IDH1 vaccine in newly diagnosed glioma. Study overall: Of treated patients, approximately 60% were men and approximately 40% women, averaging roughly 37 years.

The germline V gene encodes CDR1 SGHAT and CDR2 FQNNGV. Between the trimmed V and J ends, which lost 6 bases and 1 base, there was a span of 9 bases. The CDR3 consists of 14 residues. Data came from immunoSEQ multiplex PCR; TCRdb stores just in-frame clones and leaves some out. Of over 45,000 clones detected, around 92% appear once; the ten largest clones hold 2.3%. A word on this clone: As yet, its antigen is unknown.

Time point meaning: week 35, safety follow-up. Doses comprised 300 ug of mutant IDH1 20-mer peptide each, plus topical imiquimod. Sequences were derived from PBMCs, sampled from a glioma patient whose treatment included an IDH1 peptide vaccine. This sequence was found in a man aged 45 to 65 with glioma. This sequence joins TRBV11-2 and TRBJ2-2; D may be TRBD2 (6 bases). The CDR3 loop reads CASSRRGNTGELFF. The CDR3 region has the DNA TGTGCCAGCAGTCGGAGGGGGAACACCGGGGAGCTGTTTTTT. Filled out from reference TRBV11-2 and TRBJ2-2, the complete variable domain reads EAGVAQSPRYKIIEKRQSVAFWCNPISGHATLYWYQQILGQGPKLLIQFQNNGVVDDSQLPKDRFSAERLKGVDSTLKIQPAKLEDSAVYLCASSRRGNTGELFFGEGSRLTVL.